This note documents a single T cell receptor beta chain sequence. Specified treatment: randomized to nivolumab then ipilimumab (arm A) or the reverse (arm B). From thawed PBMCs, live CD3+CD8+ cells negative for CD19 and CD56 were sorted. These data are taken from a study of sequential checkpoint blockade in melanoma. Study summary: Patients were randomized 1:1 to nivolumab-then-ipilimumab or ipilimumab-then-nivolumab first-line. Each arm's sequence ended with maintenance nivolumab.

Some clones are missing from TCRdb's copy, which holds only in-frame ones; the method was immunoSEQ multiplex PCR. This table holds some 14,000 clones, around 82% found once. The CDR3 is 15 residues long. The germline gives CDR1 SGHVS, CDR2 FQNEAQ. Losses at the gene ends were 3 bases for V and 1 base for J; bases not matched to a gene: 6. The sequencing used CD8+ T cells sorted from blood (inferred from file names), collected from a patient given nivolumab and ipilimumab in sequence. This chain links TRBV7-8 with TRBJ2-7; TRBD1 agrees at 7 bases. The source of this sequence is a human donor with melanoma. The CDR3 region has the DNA TGTGCCAGCAGCTTGGGCGCAGGGGGTTCCTACGAGCAGTACTTC. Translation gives CASSLGAGGSYEQYF.